These T cell receptor beta chains were read from a single sample in a study of blood T cell repertoires in COVID-19. Libraries were prepared by immunoSEQ multiplex PCR; TCRdb keeps only in-frame clonotypes and omits some of them. The data hold about 140,000 clones, with 84% observed a single time. Sequences were obtained from peripheral blood. The receptors were gathered from a man younger than 45 with COVID-19, enrolled during active disease. CDR3s include the opening cysteine and the closing phenylalanine or tryptophan. A D gene is named only where the DNA matches it firmly. Size is omitted from some rows. Given values are once, few, many or a class for expanded clones.

clone_size,j_call,d_call,v_call,cdr3_nt,cdr3_aa
.,TRBJ2-1,.,TRBV2,TGTGCCAGCAGTCCAGTCCGGGCCCCAGGAGGTAATGAGCAGTTCTTC,CASSPVRAPGGNEQFF
.,TRBJ1-6,.,TRBV5-1,TGCGCCAGCAGCCGAGGCGACGATAATTCACCCCTCCACTTT,CASSRGDDNSPLHF
once,TRBJ1-5,.,TRBV18,TGTGCCAGCTCACCGGAGTTCCAGCAGCCCCAGCATTTT,CASSPEFQQPQHF
few,TRBJ2-7,TRBD2,TRBV7-2,TGTGCCAGCAGGCTAGCGGGCACCTACGAGCAGTACTTC,CASRLAGTYEQYF
.,TRBJ2-7,.,TRBV9,TGTGCCAGCAGCCCATATGTAGGGGGAAGCTCCTACGAGCAGTACTTC,CASSPYVGGSSYEQYF
.,TRBJ2-2,.,TRBV15,TGTGCCACCAGCTCCCTGGCGCGGACCGGGGAGCTGTTTTTT,CATSSLARTGELFF
.,TRBJ2-1,TRBD2,TRBV4-1,TGCGCCAGCAGCCAAGTATTCCCCGGGACTAGCGGGAGGGCCTCCGATGAGCAGTTCTTC,CASSQVFPGTSGRASDEQFF
.,TRBJ2-5,.,TRBV9,TGTGCCAGCAGCGTAGCGGAGGGGCCAGAGACCCAGTACTTC,CASSVAEGPETQYF
.,TRBJ1-1,.,TRBV19,TGTGCCAGTAGTATCAGGAACACTGAAGCTTTCTTT,CASSIRNTEAFF
.,TRBJ2-3,TRBD1,TRBV27,TGTGCCAGTTCACCGGGACAGGGGGCGCCGGTCACAGATACGCAGTATTTT,CASSPGQGAPVTDTQYF